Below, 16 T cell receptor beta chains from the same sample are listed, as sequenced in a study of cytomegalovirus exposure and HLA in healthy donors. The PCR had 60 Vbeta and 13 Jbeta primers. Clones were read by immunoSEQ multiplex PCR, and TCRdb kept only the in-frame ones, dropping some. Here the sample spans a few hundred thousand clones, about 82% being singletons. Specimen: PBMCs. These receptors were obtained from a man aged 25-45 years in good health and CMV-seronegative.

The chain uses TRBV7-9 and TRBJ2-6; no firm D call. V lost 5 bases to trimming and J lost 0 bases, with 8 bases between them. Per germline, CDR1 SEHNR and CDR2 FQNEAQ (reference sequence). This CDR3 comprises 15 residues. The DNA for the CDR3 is TGTGCCAGCAGCCCCATCCCCTCTGGGGCCAACGTCCTGACTTTC. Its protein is CASSPIPSGANVLTF.

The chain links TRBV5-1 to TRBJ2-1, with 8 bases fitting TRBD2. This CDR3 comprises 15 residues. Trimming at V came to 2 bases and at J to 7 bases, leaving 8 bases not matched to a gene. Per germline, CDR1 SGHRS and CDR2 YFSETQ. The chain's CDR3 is CASSFLGGDFNEQFF. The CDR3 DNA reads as TGCGCCAGCAGCTTTCTCGGGGGGGATTTTAATGAGCAGTTCTTC.

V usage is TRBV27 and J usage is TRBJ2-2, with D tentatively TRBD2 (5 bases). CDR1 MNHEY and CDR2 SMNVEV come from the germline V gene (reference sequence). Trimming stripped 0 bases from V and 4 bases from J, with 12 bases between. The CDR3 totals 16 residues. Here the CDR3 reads CASSLSNSVGTGELFF. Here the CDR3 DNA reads TGTGCCAGCAGTTTATCGAATAGCGTCGGCACCGGGGAGCTGTTTTTT.

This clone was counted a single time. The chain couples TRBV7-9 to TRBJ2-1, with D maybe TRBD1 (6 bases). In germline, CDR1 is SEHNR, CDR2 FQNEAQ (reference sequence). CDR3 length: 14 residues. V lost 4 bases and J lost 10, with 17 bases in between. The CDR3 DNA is TGTGCCAGCAGCTCCGGGACACGGATATGGGAGCAGTTCTTC. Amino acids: CASSSGTRIWEQFF.

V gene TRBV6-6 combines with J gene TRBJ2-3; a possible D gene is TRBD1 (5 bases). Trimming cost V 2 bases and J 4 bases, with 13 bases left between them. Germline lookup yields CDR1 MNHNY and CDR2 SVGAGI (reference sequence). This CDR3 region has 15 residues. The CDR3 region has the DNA TGTGCCAGCAGTTACGGGCAGGGCGTAGCAGATACGCAGTATTTT. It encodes CASSYGQGVADTQYF.

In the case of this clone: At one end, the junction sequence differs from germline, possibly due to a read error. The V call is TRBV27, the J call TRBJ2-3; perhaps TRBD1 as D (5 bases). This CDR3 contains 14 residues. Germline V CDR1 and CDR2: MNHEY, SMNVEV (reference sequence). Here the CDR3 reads CASSLSPVQGTQYF. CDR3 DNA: TGTGCCAGCAGTCTATCCCCAGTCCAGGGTACGCAGTATTTT.

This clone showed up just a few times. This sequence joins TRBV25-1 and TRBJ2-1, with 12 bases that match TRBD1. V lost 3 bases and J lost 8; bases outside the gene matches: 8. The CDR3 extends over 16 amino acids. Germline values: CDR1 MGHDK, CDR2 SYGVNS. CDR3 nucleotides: TGTGCCAGCAGTGAGTTCCCGGGACAGGGGGCGTATGAGCAGTTCTTC. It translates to CASSEFPGQGAYEQFF. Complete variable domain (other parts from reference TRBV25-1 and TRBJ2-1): EADIYQTPRYLVIGTGKKITLECSQTMGHDKMYWYQQDPGMELHLIHYSYGVNSTEKGDLSSESTVSRIRTEHFPLTLESARPSHTSQYLCASSEFPGQGAYEQFFGPGTRLTVL.

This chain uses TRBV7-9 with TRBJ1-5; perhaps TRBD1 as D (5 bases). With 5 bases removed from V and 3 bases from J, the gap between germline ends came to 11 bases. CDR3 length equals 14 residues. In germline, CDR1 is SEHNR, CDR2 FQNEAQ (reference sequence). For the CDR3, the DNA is TGTGCCAGCAGCCGTGACAGTAACAATCAGCCCCAGCATTTT. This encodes CASSRDSNNQPQHF.

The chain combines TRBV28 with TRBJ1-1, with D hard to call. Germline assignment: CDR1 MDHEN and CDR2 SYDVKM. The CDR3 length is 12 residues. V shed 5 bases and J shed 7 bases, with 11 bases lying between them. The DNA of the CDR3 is TGTGCCAGCAGTGAAGATCTAAATGAAGCTTTCTTT. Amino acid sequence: CASSEDLNEAFF.

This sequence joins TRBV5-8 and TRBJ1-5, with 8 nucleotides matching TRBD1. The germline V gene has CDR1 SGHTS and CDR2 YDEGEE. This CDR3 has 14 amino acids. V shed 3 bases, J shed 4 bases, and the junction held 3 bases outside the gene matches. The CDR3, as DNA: TGTGCCAGCAGCTGGGGACAGGCTAATCAGCCCCAGCATTTT. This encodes CASSWGQANQPQHF.

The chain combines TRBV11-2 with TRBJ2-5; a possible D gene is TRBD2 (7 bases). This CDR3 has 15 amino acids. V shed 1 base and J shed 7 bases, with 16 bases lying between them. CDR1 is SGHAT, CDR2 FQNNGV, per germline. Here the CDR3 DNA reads TGTGCCAGCAGCTTAGCGGGGGGCCGGTTAGTGACCCAGTACTTC. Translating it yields CASSLAGGRLVTQYF.

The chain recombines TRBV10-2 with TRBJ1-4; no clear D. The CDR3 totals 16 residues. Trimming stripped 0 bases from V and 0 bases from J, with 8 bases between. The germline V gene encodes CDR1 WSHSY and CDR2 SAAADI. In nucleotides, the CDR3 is TGCGCCAGCAGTGAGTCAACGGTGGCAACTAATGAAAAACTGTTTTTT. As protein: CASSESTVATNEKLFF.

The CDR3: CASSYQGQTYEQYF. CDR3 in DNA: TGTGCCAGCAGTTACCAGGGACAGACCTACGAGCAGTACTTC. This rearrangement joins TRBV6-5 to TRBJ2-7; 7 bases are shared with TRBD1. The CDR3 has 14 residues. V lost 2 bases, J lost 2 bases, and 3 bases stayed unmatched. The germline V gene encodes CDR1 MNHEY and CDR2 SVGAGI.

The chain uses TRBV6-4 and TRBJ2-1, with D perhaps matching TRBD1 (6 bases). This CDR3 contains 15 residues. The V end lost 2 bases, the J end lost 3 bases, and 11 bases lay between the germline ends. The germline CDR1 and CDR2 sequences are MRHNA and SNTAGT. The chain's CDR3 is CASSDAQGSYNEQFF. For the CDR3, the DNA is TGTGCCAGCAGTGACGCCCAGGGGAGCTACAATGAGCAGTTCTTC.

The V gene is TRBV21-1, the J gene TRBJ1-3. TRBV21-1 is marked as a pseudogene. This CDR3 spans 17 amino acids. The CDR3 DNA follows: TGTGCCAGCAGCAAAGGACGAGGGCCCCGCTCTGGAAACACCATATATTTT. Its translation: CASSKGRGPRSGNTIYF.

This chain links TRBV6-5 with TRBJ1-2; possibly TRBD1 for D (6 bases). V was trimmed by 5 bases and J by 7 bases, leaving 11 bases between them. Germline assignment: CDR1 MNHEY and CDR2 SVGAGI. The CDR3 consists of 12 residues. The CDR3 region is CASSTGSGGYTF. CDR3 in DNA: TGTGCCAGCAGTACAGGGTCTGGTGGCTACACCTTC.